This paragraph covers one TCR beta chain sequence. Its antigen target is currently unknown. No per-base quality is available; no much larger clone lies one base away. TCRbeta CDR3 regions were amplified from genomic DNA by means of the immunoSEQ Assay, a bias-controlled multiplex PCR. In the original analysis: The number of nucleated cells in each sample was estimated by amplification of reference gene primers within the assay. To quantify the absolute abundance of each unique TCRbeta CDR3 rearrangement, sequence reads were collapsed and filtered. For each sample, productive Simpson clonality was calculated by taking the square root of Simpson's diversity index across productive rearrangements. TCRdb obtained this table from immuneACCESS and retained in-frame rearrangements with V and J assigned. These tables miss some clones; where compared with another copy, unresolved V genes account for less than half of the shortfall, and the remainder is unexplained. V, J and clone size reflect that table, while D and trimming were determined from the DNA. The sample table shows under 250,000 clones, and around 86% are seen once. The ten largest make up more than 9% of the sample.

The data derive from a study of blood T cell repertoires in COVID-19 (TCRdb year 2020). Turning to the overall study: Samples from collaborators originated in the United States, Italy and Spain and spanned both the acute and convalescent phases of COVID-19. Nearly every sample came with metadata listing a de-identified subject ID, COVID-19 status, age in years and sex. The prospective study material was composed of cDNA or gDNA derived from T cells, B-cell-depleted T cells, or PBMCs. The repertoires were released in a freely available public database intended as a resource for research on the immune response to SARS-CoV-2. Where available, HLA class I and class II types were taken from metadata supplied by the sample provider and were not determined by assay-based typing. The samples were drawn from two sources: the first 160 participants of the ongoing ImmuneRACE study, and 1,254 subjects contributed by 6 global collaborators. The dataset comprised deeply sampled blood TCRbeta repertoires from subjects exposed to, actively infected with, or recovered from COVID-19. Overall results and qualifications from the work: Clinical and demographic metadata were provided uncurated, with the amount varying by source and participant.

One collaborating source in Seattle enrolled patients while the patients were actively infected and followed the patients over time throughout the course of disease. The collaborating institutions used their own protocols to collect whole blood in K2EDTA tubes. For TCRbeta analysis, collaborators shipped samples in one of three forms: frozen whole blood, isolated PBMCs, or DNA extracted from either of those sample types. The germline V gene (reference sequence) supplies CDR1 LNHDA and CDR2 SQIVND. From the cysteine up to the phenylalanine, the CDR3 has a length of 17 residues. Kept here is only the CDR3 DNA, which spans 51 bases and is read in frame from base 1. Trimming accounts for 2 bases at V and 2 bases at J, while the number of junction bases matched to no gene is 10.

Recombination linked TRBV19 to TRBJ2-7; 9 bases in the junction line up with TRBD1. The sequence derives from a man aged 50 or older with COVID-19, enrolled during active disease. Sequenced: peripheral blood. The CDR3 amino acid sequence is: CASSIKPDRGFPYEQYF. The DNA sequence is as follows: TGTGCCAGTAGTATAAAACCGGACAGGGGTTTCCCCTACGAGCAGTACTTC.